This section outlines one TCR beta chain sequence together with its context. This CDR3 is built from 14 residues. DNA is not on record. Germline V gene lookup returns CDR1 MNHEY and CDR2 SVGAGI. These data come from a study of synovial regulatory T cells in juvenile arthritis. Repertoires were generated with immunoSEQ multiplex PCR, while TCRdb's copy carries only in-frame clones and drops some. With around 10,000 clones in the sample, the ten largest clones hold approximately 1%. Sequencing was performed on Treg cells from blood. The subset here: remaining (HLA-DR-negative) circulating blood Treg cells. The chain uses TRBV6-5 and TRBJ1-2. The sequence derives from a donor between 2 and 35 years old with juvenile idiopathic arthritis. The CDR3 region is CASSYWSGGYGYTF.